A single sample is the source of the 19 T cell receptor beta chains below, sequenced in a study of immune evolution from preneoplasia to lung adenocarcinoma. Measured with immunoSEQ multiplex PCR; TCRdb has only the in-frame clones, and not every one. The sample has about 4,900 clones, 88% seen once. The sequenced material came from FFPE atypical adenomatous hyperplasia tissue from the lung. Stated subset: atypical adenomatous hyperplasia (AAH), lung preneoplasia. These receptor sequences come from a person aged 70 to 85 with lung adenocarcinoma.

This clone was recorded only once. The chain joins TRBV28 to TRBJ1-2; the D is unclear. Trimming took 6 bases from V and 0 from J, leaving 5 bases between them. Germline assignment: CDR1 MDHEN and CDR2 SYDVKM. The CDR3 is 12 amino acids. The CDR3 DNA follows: TGTGCCAGCAGCTCAACTAACTATGGCTACACCTTC. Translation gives CASSSTNYGYTF.

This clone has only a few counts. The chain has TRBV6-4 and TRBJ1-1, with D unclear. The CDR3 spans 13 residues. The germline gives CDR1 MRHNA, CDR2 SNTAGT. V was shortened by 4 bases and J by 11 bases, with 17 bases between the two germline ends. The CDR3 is CASSVDQQGVAFF. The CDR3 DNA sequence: TGTGCCAGCAGTGTCGACCAACAAGGAGTGGCTTTCTTT.

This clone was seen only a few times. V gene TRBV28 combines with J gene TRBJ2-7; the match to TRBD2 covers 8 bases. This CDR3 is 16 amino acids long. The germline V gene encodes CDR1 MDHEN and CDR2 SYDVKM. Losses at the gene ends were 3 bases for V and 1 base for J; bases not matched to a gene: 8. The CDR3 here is CASSLGSGSWSYEQYF. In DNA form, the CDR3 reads TGTGCCAGCAGTTTGGGGAGCGGGAGTTGGTCCTACGAGCAGTACTTC.

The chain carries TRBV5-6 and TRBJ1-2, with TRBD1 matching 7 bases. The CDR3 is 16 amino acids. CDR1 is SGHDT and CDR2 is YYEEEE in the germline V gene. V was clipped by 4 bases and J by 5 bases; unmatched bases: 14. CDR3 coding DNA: TGTGCCAGCAGCCGTCCGGGACAGACGGAGACTTATGGCTACACCTTC. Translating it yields CASSRPGQTETYGYTF.

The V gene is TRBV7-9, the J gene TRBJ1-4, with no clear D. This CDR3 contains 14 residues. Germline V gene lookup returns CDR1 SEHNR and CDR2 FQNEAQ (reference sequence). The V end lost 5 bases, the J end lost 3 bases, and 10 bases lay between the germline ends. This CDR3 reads CASSRRQPNEKLFF. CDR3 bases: TGTGCCAGCAGCCGTCGGCAACCTAATGAAAAACTGTTTTTT.

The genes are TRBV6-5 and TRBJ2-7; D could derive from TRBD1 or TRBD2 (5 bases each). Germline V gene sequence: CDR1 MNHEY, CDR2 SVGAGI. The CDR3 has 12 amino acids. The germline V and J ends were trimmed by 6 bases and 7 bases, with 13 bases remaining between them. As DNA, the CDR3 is TGTGCCAGCAGGGGGGTAGGGAAGGAGCAGTACTTC. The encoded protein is CASRGVGKEQYF.

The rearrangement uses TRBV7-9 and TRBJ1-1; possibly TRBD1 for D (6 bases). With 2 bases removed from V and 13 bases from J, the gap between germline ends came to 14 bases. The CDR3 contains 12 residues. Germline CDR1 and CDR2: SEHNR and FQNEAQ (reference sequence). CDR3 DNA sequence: TGTGCCAGCAGCTTAATGGGACATGGGTGTTTCTTT. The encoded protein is CASSLMGHGCFF.

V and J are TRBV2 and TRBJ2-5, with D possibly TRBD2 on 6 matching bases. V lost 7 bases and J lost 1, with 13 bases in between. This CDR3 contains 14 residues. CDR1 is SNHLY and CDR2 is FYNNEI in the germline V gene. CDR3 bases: TGTGCCAGCAAGCCGACGACTAGCCAAGAGACCCAGTACTTC. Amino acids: CASKPTTSQETQYF.

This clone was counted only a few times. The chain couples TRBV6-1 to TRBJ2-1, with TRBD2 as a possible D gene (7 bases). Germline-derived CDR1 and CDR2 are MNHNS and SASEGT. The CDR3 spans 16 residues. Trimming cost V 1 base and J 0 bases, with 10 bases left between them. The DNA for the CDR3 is TGTGCCAGCAGTGAAGGAGGGGGGGGCTCCTACAATGAGCAGTTCTTC. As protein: CASSEGGGGSYNEQFF.

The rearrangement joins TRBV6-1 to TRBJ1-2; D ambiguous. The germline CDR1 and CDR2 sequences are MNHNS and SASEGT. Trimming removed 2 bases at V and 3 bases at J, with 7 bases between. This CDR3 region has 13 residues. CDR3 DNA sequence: TGTGCCAGCAGTGAATGGGGTTACTATGGCTACACCTTC. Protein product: CASSEWGYYGYTF.

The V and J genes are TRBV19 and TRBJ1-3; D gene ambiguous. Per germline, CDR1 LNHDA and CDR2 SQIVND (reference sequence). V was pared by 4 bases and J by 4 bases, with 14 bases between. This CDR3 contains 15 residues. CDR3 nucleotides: TGTGCCAGTAGTACCTACGTGGAGGCGGGAAACACCATATATTTT. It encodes CASSTYVEAGNTIYF. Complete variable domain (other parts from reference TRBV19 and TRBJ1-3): DGGITQSPKYLFRKEGQNVTLSCEQNLNHDAMYWYRQDPGQGLRLIYYSQIVNDFQKGDIAEGYSVSREKKESFPLTVTSAQKNPTAFYLCASSTYVEAGNTIYFGEGSWLTVV.

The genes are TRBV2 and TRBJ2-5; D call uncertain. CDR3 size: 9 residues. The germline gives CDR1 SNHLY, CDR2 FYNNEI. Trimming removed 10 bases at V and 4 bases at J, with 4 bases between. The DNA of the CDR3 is TGTGCCACCGGAGAGACCCAGTACTTC. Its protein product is CATGETQYF.

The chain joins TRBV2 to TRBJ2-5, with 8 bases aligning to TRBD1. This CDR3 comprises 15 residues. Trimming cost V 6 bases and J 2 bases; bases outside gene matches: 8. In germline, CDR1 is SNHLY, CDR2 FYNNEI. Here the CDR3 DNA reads TGTGCCAGCAGCGAGACAGGGGTTCGGCAAGAGACCCAGTACTTC. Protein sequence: CASSETGVRQETQYF.

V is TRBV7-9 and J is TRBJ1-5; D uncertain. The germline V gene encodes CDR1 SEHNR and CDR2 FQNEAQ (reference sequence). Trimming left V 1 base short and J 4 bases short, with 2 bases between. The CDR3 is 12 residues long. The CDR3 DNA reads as TGTGCCAGCAGCTTAGGTAATCAGCCCCAGCATTTT. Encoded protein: CASSLGNQPQHF.

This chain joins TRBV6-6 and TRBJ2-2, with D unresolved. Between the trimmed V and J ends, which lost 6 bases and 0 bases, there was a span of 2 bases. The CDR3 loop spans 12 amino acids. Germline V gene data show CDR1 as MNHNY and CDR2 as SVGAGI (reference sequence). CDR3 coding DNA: TGTGCCAGCAGGACGAACACCGGGGAGCTGTTTTTT. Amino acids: CASRTNTGELFF.

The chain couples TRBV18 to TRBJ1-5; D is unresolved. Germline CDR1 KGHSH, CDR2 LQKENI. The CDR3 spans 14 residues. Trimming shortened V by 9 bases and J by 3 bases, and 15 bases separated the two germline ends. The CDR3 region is CASQLSGNNQPQHF. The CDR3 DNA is TGTGCCAGTCAATTGTCCGGGAACAATCAGCCCCAGCATTTT.

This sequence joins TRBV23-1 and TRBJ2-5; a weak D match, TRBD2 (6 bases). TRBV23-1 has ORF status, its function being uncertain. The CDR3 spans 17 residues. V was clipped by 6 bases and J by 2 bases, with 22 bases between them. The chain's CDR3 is CASRVGGERVWQETQYF. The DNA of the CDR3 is TGCGCCAGCAGAGTAGGAGGGGAAAGGGTATGGCAAGAGACCCAGTACTTC.

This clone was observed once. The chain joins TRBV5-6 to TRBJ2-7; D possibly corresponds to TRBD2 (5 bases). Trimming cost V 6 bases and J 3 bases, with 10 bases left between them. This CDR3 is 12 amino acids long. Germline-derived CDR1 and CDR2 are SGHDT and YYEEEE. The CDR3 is CASKMAGYEQYF. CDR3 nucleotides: TGTGCCAGCAAGATGGCGGGCTACGAGCAGTACTTC.

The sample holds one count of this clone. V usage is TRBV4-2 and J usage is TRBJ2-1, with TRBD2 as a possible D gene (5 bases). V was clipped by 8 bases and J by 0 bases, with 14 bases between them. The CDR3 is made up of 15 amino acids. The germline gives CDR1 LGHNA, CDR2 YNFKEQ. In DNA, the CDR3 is TGTGCCAGCGCCTCGGGGATAGGCTCCTACAATGAGCAGTTCTTC. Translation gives CASASGIGSYNEQFF.